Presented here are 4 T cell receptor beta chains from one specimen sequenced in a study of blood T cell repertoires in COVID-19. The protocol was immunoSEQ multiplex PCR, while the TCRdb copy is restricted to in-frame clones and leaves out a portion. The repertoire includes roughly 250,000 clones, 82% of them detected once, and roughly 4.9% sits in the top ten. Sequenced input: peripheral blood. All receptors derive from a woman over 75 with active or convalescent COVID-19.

The CDR3 DNA sequence: TGTGCCAGCTCACCGACGGGGAGCGGGGATCCCTACGAGCAGTACTTC. Its protein product is CASSPTGSGDPYEQYF. The chain is built from TRBV18 and TRBJ2-7; 7 bases agree with TRBD2. The V segment lost 3 bases and the J segment 2 bases; nucleotides outside the gene matches: 10. Germline CDR1 is KGHSH and CDR2 is LQKENI. The CDR3 spans 16 residues.

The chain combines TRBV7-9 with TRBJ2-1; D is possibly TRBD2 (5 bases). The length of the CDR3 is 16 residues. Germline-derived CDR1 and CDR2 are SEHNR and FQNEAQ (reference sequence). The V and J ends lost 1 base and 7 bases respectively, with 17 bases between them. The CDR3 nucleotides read TGTGCCAGCAGCTTAGGGGCTAGCAGTTTTAGGAATGAGCAGTTCTTC. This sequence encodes CASSLGASSFRNEQFF.

The CDR3 nucleotides are TGTGCCAGCAATGGGGGGTTTCCCACCGGGGAGCTGTTTTTT. Translated, it gives CASNGGFPTGELFF. The chain combines TRBV2 with TRBJ2-2, with a possible D match to TRBD2 (6 bases). This CDR3 has 14 residues. V lost 7 bases, J lost 4 bases, and 13 bases lay in between. CDR1 and CDR2 from the germline V gene are SNHLY and FYNNEI. Full variable domain (rest looked up from reference TRBV2 and TRBJ2-2): EPEVTQTPSHQVTQMGQEVILRCVPISNHLYFYWYRQILGQKVEFLVSFYNNEISEKSEIFDDQFSVERPDGSNFTLKIRSTKLEDSAMYFCASNGGFPTGELFFGEGSRLTVL.

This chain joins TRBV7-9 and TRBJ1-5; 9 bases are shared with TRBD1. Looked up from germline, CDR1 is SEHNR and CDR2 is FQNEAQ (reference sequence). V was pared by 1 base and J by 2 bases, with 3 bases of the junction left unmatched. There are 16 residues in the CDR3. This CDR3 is CASSLGTGGGNQPQHF. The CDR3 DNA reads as TGTGCCAGCAGCTTAGGTACAGGGGGCGGCAATCAGCCCCAGCATTTT.